This T cell receptor (beta chain) was obtained from a study of cytomegalovirus exposure and HLA in healthy donors. Overall study findings and caveats: The TCR clusters that emerged in the first cohort tended, a later analysis found, to co-occur in the 110 or so validation repertoires. More than 150 TCR beta chains were listed as cytomegalovirus-associated.

TCRdb's copy holds only in-frame clones and misses some; the assay was immunoSEQ multiplex PCR. The data show 150,000 to 200,000 clones, approximately 88% seen once. To note about this clone: Its target is not known.

V lost 6 bases to trimming and J lost 4 bases; unmatched junction nucleotides: 6. Germline V lookup: CDR1 GTSNPN, CDR2 SVGIG (reference sequence). The CDR3 has 13 amino acids. The TCR comes from a man aged 18 to 35 in good health and CMV-seropositive. The rearrangement uses TRBV30 and TRBJ1-3; 7 bases are shared with TRBD1. Material: PBMCs. CDR3 bases: TGTGCCTGCCGACAGGGCCCCGGAAACACCATATATTTT. It is translated as CACRQGPGNTIYF.